These T cell receptor beta chains were read from a single sample in a study of blood T cell repertoires in COVID-19. Only in-frame clones appear in the TCRdb table, and some are missing; sequencing was by immunoSEQ multiplex PCR. The profile covers about 250,000 clones, with about 85% appearing a single time and about 6.9% taken by the ten largest. Sequencing used PBMCs or T cells enriched from blood (not recorded which). The receptor source for this set is a woman in her 50s who had been exposed to COVID-19. CDR3s leave out the opening cysteine and the closing phenylalanine or tryptophan.

TRBJ2-7 TRBV5-1 11 ASSLGQGTEQY
TRBJ2-2 TRBV7-9 16 ASMALSSGTGPTGELF
TRBJ2-3 TRBV2 15 ASSGSAGGTSTDTQY
TRBJ2-7 TRBV18 10 ASSRTAYEQY
TRBJ1-4 TRBV27 11 ASSRDRVEKLF
TRBJ1-1 TRBV5-4 14 ASSSGDRAKNTEAF
TRBJ1-1 TRBV24-1 12 ATRSGTGETEAF
TRBJ2-5 TRBV11-2 12 ASSLEVGGETQY
TRBJ2-1 TRBV15 11 ATSRARGREQF
TRBJ1-2 TRBV7-9 14 ASSLSSGSGGLGYT
TRBJ1-1 TRBV6-6 11 ASSPHMNTEAF
TRBJ2-5 TRBV5-1 12 ASSARTSTETQY
TRBJ1-2 TRBV2 7 AAAGGYT
TRBJ1-5 TRBV6-2/TRBV6-3 12 ASSIIGGGQPQH
TRBJ2-1 TRBV2 13 ASSARDSYYNEQF
TRBJ2-3 TRBV7-3 13 ASSLVGGGTDTQY
TRBJ1-1 TRBV27 11 ASSLRDRTEAF
TRBJ1-1 TRBV6-4 16 ARRALNEMAGGNTEAF
TRBJ2-1 TRBV19 10 ASSPDYNEQF
TRBJ2-5 TRBV7-3 14 ASSQTGGGPQETQY